One sample yielded the 32 T cell receptor beta chains listed below, sequenced in a study of early T cells in non-severe SARS-CoV-2 infection (dated by TCRdb to the early 2020s). The library relied on 5' RACE. Sequencing took place on a NextSeq 500. TCRdb reanalyzed the raw reads on its own, using fastp at Q25 for trimming and MiXCR for clone calling, and kept in-frame beta chains. Rows merge per CDR3 protein into single entries with the most common DNA and genes. In all, the sample holds around 57,000 distinct CDR3 sequences, and around 6.5% of those were seen once. 3% to 4% of the sample rests with the top ten. Sequenced material: whole blood, taken at baseline. These receptor sequences come from an adult who was a healthcare worker with PCR-confirmed SARS-CoV-2 infection or an uninfected control (not recorded which).

This clonotype occurred many times. The chain combines TRBV29-1 with TRBJ1-2; no clear D. The CDR3 spans 13 residues. CDR1 SQVTM and CDR2 ANQGSEA come from the germline V gene. V dropped 7 bases and J dropped 8 bases, with 20 bases sitting between them. Here the CDR3 DNA reads TGCAGCGCCACCCGGCCGCTGCCATCGGGCTACACCTTC. Protein product: CSATRPLPSGYTF.

The table lists this clonotype with many counts. The V and J genes are TRBV3-1 and TRBJ2-1; the match to TRBD2 covers 10 bases. The junction had 7 bases not matched to a gene; V was cut back by 2 bases and J by 3 bases. This CDR3 is built from 17 residues. CDR1 and CDR2 from the germline V gene are LGHDT and YNNKEL (reference sequence). CDR3 amino acids: CASSQTSGTVHYNEQFF. The CDR3 DNA reads TGTGCCAGCAGCCAAACTAGCGGGACGGTTCACTACAATGAGCAGTTCTTC.

The chain recombines TRBV7-9 with TRBJ2-3, with D possibly called TRBD1 or TRBD2 (5 bases each). CDR1 is SEHNR, CDR2 FQNEAQ, per germline (reference sequence). The CDR3 length is 14 residues. V was shortened by 5 bases and J by 6 bases, with 15 bases between the two germline ends. The CDR3 sequence is CASSRGTSVDTQYF. The DNA of the CDR3 is TGTGCCAGCAGCAGAGGGACCTCCGTCGATACGCAGTATTTT.

In this sample, this clonotype turned up many times. V usage is TRBV29-1 and J usage is TRBJ2-1; no definite D call. The length of the CDR3 is 11 residues. CDR1 is SQVTM and CDR2 is ANQGSEA in the germline V gene. Trimming pared 3 bases from V and 7 bases from J, leaving 7 bases between. The CDR3 loop reads CSVDRTNEQFF. DNA of the CDR3: TGCAGCGTTGACAGGACGAATGAGCAGTTCTTC.

Ten or more counts support this clonotype. The gene calls are TRBV27 and TRBJ2-1; D is unresolved. Trimming pared 3 bases from V and 5 bases from J, leaving 5 bases between. CDR1 is MNHEY and CDR2 is SMNVEV in the germline V gene (reference sequence). This CDR3 region has 12 residues. CDR3 sequence reads: CASSFLHNEQFF. The DNA for the CDR3 is TGTGCCAGCAGTTTCCTCCACAATGAGCAGTTCTTC.

This clonotype was picked up a small number of times. The J gene is TRBJ2-1, the V gene TRBV15; 8 bases match TRBD2. The CDR3 sequence is 14 residues long. Germline lookup yields CDR1 LNHNV and CDR2 YYDKDF (reference sequence). V gave up 5 bases and J gave up 6 bases; unmatched junction bases: 6. The DNA of the CDR3 is TGTGCCACCAGCTTCGGGAGGGAGCGCAATGAGCAGTTCTTC. Its protein product is CATSFGRERNEQFF. Looking up the rest from reference TRBV15 and TRBJ2-1 gives the full variable domain: DAMVIQNPRYQVTQFGKPVTLSCSQTLNHNVMYWYQQKSSQAPKLLFHYYDKDFNNEADTPDNFQSRRPNTSFCFLDIRSPGLGDTAMYLCATSFGRERNEQFFGPGTRLTVL.

This clonotype appeared many times. The V gene is TRBV20-1, the J gene TRBJ1-5, with TRBD1 matching 7 bases. CDR3 length: 15 amino acids. The junction had 11 bases not matched to a gene; V was cut back by 6 bases and J by 3 bases. Per germline, CDR1 DFQATT and CDR2 SNEGSKA (reference sequence). The CDR3 DNA sequence: TGCAGTGCCAAATATCCGGGGACAGCCAATCAGCCCCAGCATTTT. Its protein product is CSAKYPGTANQPQHF.

This clonotype was seen at least ten times. The chain links TRBV28 to TRBJ2-1, with 8 bases fitting TRBD1. Germline V gives CDR1 MDHEN, CDR2 SYDVKM. Trimming cost V 5 bases and J 9 bases; bases outside gene matches: 12. This CDR3 spans 15 amino acids. This CDR3 reads CASSRPDRGVGEQFF. CDR3 bases: TGTGCCAGCAGTAGACCCGACAGGGGTGTGGGTGAGCAGTTCTTC.

This clonotype was counted between two and nine times. The gene calls are TRBV6-6 and TRBJ1-5, with TRBD1 matching 7 bases. The V gene's germline CDR1 is MNHNY and CDR2 SVGAGI (reference sequence). The CDR3 has 14 amino acids. V dropped 6 bases and J dropped 6; count of bases not matched to a gene: 8. In DNA, the CDR3 is TGTGCCAGCAGCCCCTCAGGGGGGTTTCAGCCCCAGCATTTT. Translating gives CASSPSGGFQPQHF.

This clonotype was picked up many times. This chain joins TRBV4-1 and TRBJ1-6, with TRBD1 as a possible D gene (6 bases). Trimming took off 2 bases at V and 8 bases at J, with 7 bases between the two ends. Germline CDR1 and CDR2: MGHRA and YSYEKL. The CDR3 extends over 13 amino acids. The CDR3 coding sequence is TGCGCCAGCAGCCAACCAGGGGATTCACCCCTCCACTTT. This translates into CASSQPGDSPLHF.

In this sample, this clonotype turned up many times. This chain links TRBV6-1 with TRBJ1-5; D uncertain. V lost 7 bases and J 4 bases, leaving 20 bases between the germline ends. This CDR3 region has 16 residues. From germline, CDR1 is MNHNS and CDR2 SASEGT. Here the CDR3 DNA reads TGTGCCAGCACCTCGATGGGAGGGATCGGTAATCAGCCCCAGCATTTT. This gives the protein CASTSMGGIGNQPQHF.

In this sample, this clonotype turned up many times. The chain combines TRBV3-1 with TRBJ2-1; 11 bases are shared with TRBD2. Per the germline V gene, CDR1 is LGHDT and CDR2 is YNNKEL (reference sequence). The CDR3 length is 19 residues. Germline trimming cut 1 base from V and 2 bases from J; bases unmatched to any gene: 10. CDR3 DNA: TGTGCCAGCAGCCAAGGCCCAGGGAGTAGCGGGAGGGCCTACAATGAGCAGTTCTTC. Translated, it gives CASSQGPGSSGRAYNEQFF.

This clonotype was seen only a few times. The chain carries TRBV5-5 and TRBJ1-4; tentatively, D is TRBD1 (5 bases). Germline CDR1 SGHKS, CDR2 YYEKEE (reference sequence). V was clipped by 0 bases and J by 2 bases, with 8 bases between them. This CDR3 has 15 amino acids. The CDR3 DNA reads as TGTGCCAGCAGCTTGGTCGGGGGGACTAATGAAAAACTGTTTTTT. It encodes CASSLVGGTNEKLFF.

To note about this clonotype: A much more abundant neighbour one base away suggests this may be a read error. The V call is TRBV6-5, the J call TRBJ2-6; D gene unclear. The CDR3 has 13 residues. Per germline, CDR1 MNHEY and CDR2 SVGAGI. CDR3 protein: CASTPVGTNVLTF. In nucleotides, the CDR3 is TGTGCCAGCACCCCAGTTGGGACCAACGTCCTGACTTTC.

This clonotype was picked up many times. The chain is built from TRBV3-1 and TRBJ1-5; possible D gene TRBD1, 5 bases. Trimming stripped 0 bases from V and 9 bases from J, with 15 bases between. Per germline, CDR1 LGHDT and CDR2 YNNKEL (reference sequence). The CDR3 spans 15 residues. The CDR3 DNA is TGTGCCAGCAGCCAAGATTGGGCAGGGAACGGGCCCCAGCATTTT. Amino acids: CASSQDWAGNGPQHF.

This clonotype was recorded many times. The V gene is TRBV12-3 or TRBV12-4, the J gene TRBJ2-6; D ambiguous. The CDR3 totals 13 residues. Trimming pared 5 bases from V and 4 bases from J, leaving 6 bases between. CDR3 DNA sequence: TGTGCCAGCAGTCCCACCGGGGCCAACGTCCTGACTTTC. It translates to CASSPTGANVLTF.

The chain couples TRBV15 to TRBJ2-3, with D perhaps TRBD2 (6 bases). Looked up from germline, CDR1 is LNHNV and CDR2 is YYDKDF (reference sequence). The V end was cut by 0 bases, the J end by 11 bases, with 15 bases between. This CDR3 comprises 14 residues. CDR3: CATSRDRAGAEQYF. The CDR3, as DNA: TGTGCCACCAGCAGAGATCGAGCGGGCGCAGAGCAGTATTTT.

Only a few counts were recorded for this clonotype. The chain is built from TRBV19 and TRBJ2-1, with D perhaps matching TRBD2 (8 bases). CDR1 LNHDA and CDR2 SQIVND come from the germline V gene (reference sequence). The CDR3 is made up of 20 amino acids. V gave up 3 bases and J gave up 4 bases, with 28 bases separating them. CDR3: CASSILGQAGGGRPYNEQFF. The CDR3 DNA reads as TGTGCCAGTAGTATCCTAGGACAGGCCGGCGGCGGGAGGCCATACAATGAGCAGTTCTTC.

This clonotype was detected ten times or more. The gene calls are TRBV29-1 and TRBJ2-2, with D tentatively TRBD1 (6 bases). CDR3 length equals 15 residues. The V end was cut by 6 bases, the J end by 0 bases, with 14 bases between. From germline, CDR1 is SQVTM and CDR2 ANQGSEA. DNA of the CDR3: TGCAGCGTCGACCCCGGGACACCGAACACCGGGGAGCTGTTTTTT. Translating it yields CSVDPGTPNTGELFF.

This chain links TRBV25-1 with TRBJ2-7; D assignment may be TRBD1 or TRBD2 (5 bases each). The V end was cut by 8 bases, the J end by 0 bases, with 11 bases between. Germline V lookup: CDR1 MGHDK, CDR2 SYGVNS. The CDR3 contains 13 residues. CDR3 region: CASAGAPSYEQYF. The CDR3 DNA reads as TGTGCCAGCGCCGGGGCGCCCTCCTACGAGCAGTACTTC.

This clonotype was counted ten times or more. Mismatch with germline at one junction end may stem from a read error. The V and J genes are TRBV13 and TRBJ2-2; D gene uncertain. Germline V gene sequence: CDR1 PRHDT, CDR2 FYEKMQ (reference sequence). This CDR3 has 16 amino acids. CDR3 loop: CASSLSRVGRTEELFF. The CDR3 DNA reads as TGTGCCAGCAGCCTTAGCCGGGTTGGGCGGACCGAGGAGCTGTTTTTT. Full variable domain (rest looked up from reference TRBV13 and TRBJ2-2): AAGVIQSPRHLIKEKRETATLKCYPIPRHDTVYWYQQGPGQDPQFLISFYEKMQSDKGSIPDRFSAQQFSDYHSELNMSSLELGDSALYFCASSLSRVGRTEELFFGEGSRLTVL.

The chain is built from TRBV7-2 and TRBJ2-5; no clear D gene. The CDR3 consists of 13 residues. From germline, CDR1 is SGHTA and CDR2 FQGNSA. V lost 5 bases, J lost 1 base, and 8 bases lay in between. CDR3 residues: CASSGATQETQYF. For the CDR3, the DNA is TGTGCCAGCAGCGGAGCGACCCAAGAGACCCAGTACTTC.

This clonotype was observed many times. The chain has TRBV19 and TRBJ1-5; perhaps TRBD1 as D (5 bases). Germline loops: CDR1 LNHDA, CDR2 SQIVND (reference sequence). The CDR3 contains 14 residues. Trimming took off 6 bases at V and 2 bases at J, with 11 bases between the two ends. The CDR3: CASRDGGGNQPQHF. The CDR3 DNA sequence: TGTGCCAGTAGAGACGGGGGAGGCAATCAGCCCCAGCATTTT. Variable domain in full (rest from reference TRBV19 and TRBJ1-5): DGGITQSPKYLFRKEGQNVTLSCEQNLNHDAMYWYRQDPGQGLRLIYYSQIVNDFQKGDIAEGYSVSREKKESFPLTVTSAQKNPTAFYLCASRDGGGNQPQHFGDGTRLSIL.

In this sample, this clonotype turned up many times. The chain recombines TRBV20-1 with TRBJ2-1, with D perhaps being TRBD1 or TRBD2 (5 bases each). Trimming took 3 bases from V and 4 from J, leaving 7 bases between them. CDR1 and CDR2 from the germline V gene are DFQATT and SNEGSKA (reference sequence). This CDR3 is 12 amino acids long. The CDR3 spells CSASEGYNEQFF. In DNA form, the CDR3 reads TGCAGTGCTAGTGAGGGGTACAATGAGCAGTTCTTC.

The gene calls are TRBV6-2 or TRBV6-3 and TRBJ2-1; 7 nucleotides agree with TRBD2. V lost 5 bases and J lost 0; bases outside the gene matches: 10. The CDR3 length is 17 residues. Germline-derived CDR1 and CDR2 are MNHEY and SVGEGT. For the CDR3, the DNA is TGTGCCAGCAGTACCGGCCAGCGGGGAAGCTCCTACAATGAGCAGTTCTTC. It translates to CASSTGQRGSSYNEQFF.

The gene calls are TRBV11-2 and TRBJ2-5; no definite D call. There are 12 residues in the CDR3. The V end lost 1 base, the J end lost 5 bases, and 5 bases lay between the germline ends. From germline, CDR1 is SGHAT and CDR2 FQNNGV. CDR3 DNA: TGTGCCAGCAGCTTAGCGCGTGAGACCCAGTACTTC. It specifies CASSLARETQYF.

This clonotype occurred many times. This sequence joins TRBV7-2 and TRBJ2-3, with D possibly being TRBD2 (7 bases). This CDR3 is built from 14 residues. Germline V CDR1 and CDR2: SGHTA, FQGNSA. Trimming pared 1 base from V and 4 bases from J, leaving 9 bases between. The CDR3 DNA reads TGTGCCAGCAGCTTAGTCGGGGGGCCAGATACGCAGTATTTT. Protein product: CASSLVGGPDTQYF. The full variable domain, in which reference TRBV7-2 and TRBJ2-3 provide the parts outside the CDR3, is GAGVSQSPSNKVTEKGKDVELRCDPISGHTALYWYRQSLGQGLEFLIYFQGNSAPDKSGLPSDRFSAERTGGSVSTLTIQRTQQEDSAVYLCASSLVGGPDTQYFGPGTRLTVL.

This clonotype was picked up many times. This rearrangement joins TRBV12-3 or TRBV12-4 to TRBJ2-7; D gene ambiguous. The CDR3 sequence is 12 residues long. Trimming took 6 bases from V and 6 from J, leaving 12 bases between them. DNA of the CDR3: TGTGCCAGCAGCCCCAACGTAGGCGAGCAGTACTTC. Amino acid sequence: CASSPNVGEQYF.

This clonotype was seen a few times. The rearrangement uses TRBV20-1 and TRBJ2-7; 9 bases map to TRBD1. Losses at the gene ends were 5 bases for V and 6 bases for J; bases not matched to a gene: 11. The CDR3 covers 14 residues. Germline CDR1 is DFQATT and CDR2 is SNEGSKA (reference sequence). This CDR3 reads CSAPDRTGAREQYF. The DNA of the CDR3 is TGCAGTGCTCCCGACCGGACAGGGGCCCGCGAGCAGTACTTC.

The rearrangement links TRBV5-4 to TRBJ1-1, with D tentatively TRBD1 (5 bases). Per germline, CDR1 SGHNT and CDR2 YYREEE (reference sequence). V was cut by 0 bases and J by 2 bases, with 8 bases left in between. The CDR3 length is 14 residues. This chain's CDR3 is CASSLETVNTEAFF. The CDR3 DNA follows: TGTGCCAGCAGCTTGGAGACAGTCAACACTGAAGCTTTCTTT.

V usage is TRBV29-1 and J usage is TRBJ2-7; TRBD2 matches at 8 bases. Germline CDR1 is SQVTM and CDR2 is ANQGSEA. V lost 6 bases, J lost 0 bases, and 4 bases stayed unmatched. There are 13 residues in the CDR3. The CDR3 DNA is TGCAGCGTCCGCGGGGGGTCCTCCTACGAGCAGTACTTC. Residues: CSVRGGSSYEQYF.

The CDR3 is CASSQDLSRGGYEQYF. The CDR3 nucleotides read TGCGCCAGCAGCCAAGATCTCAGCAGAGGTGGCTACGAGCAGTACTTC. The rearrangement links TRBV4-3 to TRBJ2-7, with no clear D. Germline loops: CDR1 LGHNA, CDR2 YSLEER. This CDR3 region has 16 residues. V was trimmed by 0 bases and J by 3 bases, leaving 15 bases between them.